A single sample is the source of the 9 T cell receptor beta chains below, sequenced in a study of blood T cell repertoires in COVID-19 (dated by TCRdb to 2019 to 2021). Libraries were built with the immunoSEQ multiplex PCR assay. TCRdb holds this immuneACCESS table with in-frame rearrangements only. Some clones are missing; in checked studies, unresolved V genes explain under half, and the rest has no known cause. This sample has more than 450,000 clones in its table, and about 85% of those were observed once. The leading ten clones occupy roughly 0.72% of the sample. Input material: PBMCs or T cells enriched from blood (not recorded which). The receptors shown here come from a woman between 18 and 30 years old who had recovered from COVID-19.

This chain links TRBV4-2 with TRBJ1-1; TRBD1 is a possible D gene (5 bases). The CDR3 has 13 amino acids. Trimming cost V 4 bases and J 1 base, with 7 bases left between them. Looked up from germline, CDR1 is LGHNA and CDR2 is YNFKEQ. As DNA, the CDR3 is TGTGCCAGCAGCCTTCAGGGGAACACTGAAGCTTTCTTT. This encodes CASSLQGNTEAFF.

The rearrangement uses TRBV18 and TRBJ2-3, with D possibly being TRBD2 (5 bases). The CDR3 length is 14 residues. V was pared by 3 bases and J by 6 bases, with 13 bases between. Per the germline V gene, CDR1 is KGHSH and CDR2 is LQKENI. DNA of the CDR3: TGTGCCAGCTCACCTTCGCGGGTGGACGATACGCAGTATTTT. Translating it yields CASSPSRVDDTQYF.

This sequence joins TRBV7-2 and TRBJ1-1; D remains ambiguous. V lost 0 bases and J 4 bases, leaving 9 bases between the germline ends. CDR3 length: 14 residues. The germline V gene has CDR1 SGHTA and CDR2 FQGNSA. CDR3 amino acids: CASSLAPGGTEAFF. CDR3 in DNA: TGTGCCAGCAGCTTAGCCCCGGGAGGCACTGAAGCTTTCTTT.

The rearrangement links TRBV30 to TRBJ1-4; D might be TRBD1 (6 bases). V was shortened by 2 bases and J by 2 bases, with 15 bases between the two germline ends. Germline CDR1 GTSNPN, CDR2 SVGIG (reference sequence). This CDR3 has 16 residues. The CDR3: CAWSKQGRYTNEKLFF. The DNA for the CDR3 is TGTGCCTGGAGTAAACAGGGACGATACACTAATGAAAAACTGTTTTTT.

The rearrangement uses TRBV24-1 and TRBJ1-6, with D possibly TRBD1 on 5 matching bases. Deletions cut 4 bases from V and 7 bases from J, with 10 bases between. CDR1 is KGHDR and CDR2 is SFDVKD in the germline V gene. The CDR3 is 14 amino acids. The CDR3 DNA follows: TGTGCCACCAGTGACACGGGGGGAAATTCACCCCTCCACTTT. Translating it yields CATSDTGGNSPLHF.

Written as DNA, the CDR3 is TGCGCCAGCCGCGAACAAGGGGGAACTCGCTACACCTTC. Protein: CASREQGGTRYTF. The chain is built from TRBV5-1 and TRBJ1-2; tentatively, D is TRBD1 (6 bases). The CDR3 is 13 amino acids. From germline, CDR1 is SGHRS and CDR2 YFSETQ. The V end was cut by 7 bases, the J end by 9 bases, with 19 bases between.

The chain combines TRBV6-5 with TRBJ1-1, with D unclear. This CDR3 is built from 14 residues. CDR1 MNHEY and CDR2 SVGAGI come from the germline V gene. V was shortened by 2 bases and J by 1 base, with 8 bases between the two germline ends. CDR3 loop: CASSYRGGNTEAFF. CDR3 nucleotide sequence: TGTGCCAGCAGTTACCGTGGAGGGAACACTGAAGCTTTCTTT.

V usage is TRBV2 and J usage is TRBJ2-1, with a possible D match to TRBD2 (5 bases). The CDR3 spans 15 residues. The germline V and J ends were trimmed by 8 bases and 7 bases, with 21 bases remaining between them. Germline CDR1 SNHLY, CDR2 FYNNEI. The CDR3 nucleotides read TGTGCCAGCGGGCGTGAACGGGAAATTTTAAATGAGCAGTTCTTC. It translates to CASGREREILNEQFF.

V is TRBV27 and J is TRBJ1-2; TRBD1 agrees at 7 bases. Germline V CDR1 and CDR2: MNHEY, SMNVEV (reference sequence). Trimming removed 2 bases from V and 8 bases from J; junction bases left unmatched: 5. The CDR3 is 13 amino acids. DNA of the CDR3: TGTGCCAGCAGTTTAAAGGGGGCGAGCGGCTACACCTTC. This codes for CASSLKGASGYTF.